This T cell receptor (beta chain) was identified in a study of PD-L1 blockade in urothelial cancer. The CDR3 is 14 amino acids. V lost 3 bases to trimming and J lost 3 bases; unmatched junction nucleotides: 3. CDR1 and CDR2 from the germline V gene are ENHRY and SYGVKD. The data were produced by immunoSEQ multiplex PCR, yet TCRdb's version contains in-frame clones alone and is incomplete. Of around 80,000 clones in the sample, around 87% were seen once. Patients each gave 1 to 8 samples, pretreatment and on-treatment. Sequences were derived from PBMCs, sampled around atezolizumab (anti-PD-L1) treatment. The receptor comes from a woman in her 70s with urothelial cancer. The chain combines TRBV10-3 with TRBJ2-7, with 9 bases lining up with TRBD2. The CDR3: CAISEVSGGYEQYF. CDR3 nucleotide sequence: TGTGCCATCAGTGAAGTTAGCGGGGGCTACGAGCAGTACTTC.